What follows is one TCR beta chain and its context. This record belongs to a study of blood T cell repertoires in COVID-19. Across the study: From T cells, B-cell-depleted T cells, or PBMCs came the material, which was cDNA or gDNA.

CDR3 length: 17 residues. Germline CDR1 and CDR2: LNHNV and YYDKDF (reference sequence). V lost 1 base and J lost 0, with 15 bases in between. The protocol was immunoSEQ multiplex PCR, while the TCRdb copy is restricted to in-frame clones and leaves out a portion. This sample has some 460,000 clones, with approximately 90% found just once. Sequencing was performed on peripheral blood. V and J are TRBV15 and TRBJ2-5, with a weak D call TRBD1 (5 bases). This sequence was found in a woman younger than 45 with acute or convalescent COVID-19. The CDR3 here is CATSRGGRSANQETQYF. The CDR3 nucleotides are TGTGCCACCAGCAGAGGGGGCCGGTCGGCAAACCAAGAGACCCAGTACTTC.